The TCR beta chain under discussion was sequenced for a study of graft-versus-host responses after intestinal transplantation. As for the study in general: Recipients had multivisceral, liver-intestinal, or isolated intestinal transplants. Overall study results and limits: Peak circulating GvH clone levels tracked with early post-transplant HvG declines. The authors found GvH clones in recipient marrow, some appearing first in ileum or blood.

Approximately 200,000 CFSE-labeled responder cells were plated with approximately 200,000 irradiated, violet-dye-labeled stimulator cells. After the reaction, the investigators sorted the proliferating CFSE-low CD3+CD4+ and CD3+CD8+ responders. The germline V gene has CDR1 GTSNPN and CDR2 SVGIG (reference sequence). Trimming took off 4 bases at V and 3 bases at J, with 13 bases between the two ends. The CDR3 loop spans 13 amino acids. With regard to this clone: The same CDR3 arises from other DNA sequences in this sample as well.

Using immunoSEQ multiplex PCR, the repertoire was profiled, and TCRdb retains in-frame clones only, with some absent. The table has 20,000 to 25,000 clones, around 47% seen once; the top ten hold 1.2% to 1.5%. The sample consisted of alloreactive CD8+ T cells from a mixed lymphocyte reaction culture, taken before transplantation. Subset: CFSE-low proliferating T cells sorted from roughly six-day pre-transplant mixed lymphocyte reaction (GvH or HvG direction). The chain joins TRBV30 to TRBJ2-7; perhaps TRBD1 as D (5 bases). The clonotype originates from a human patient who was an organ donor for intestinal transplantation. The DNA of the CDR3 is TGTGCCTGGACCCATTTGGACAACTACGAGCAGTACTTC. It translates to CAWTHLDNYEQYF.